Shown below are 16 T cell receptor beta chains from a single sample sequenced in a study of blood T cell repertoires in COVID-19. Clones were read by immunoSEQ multiplex PCR, and TCRdb kept only the in-frame ones, dropping some. Found here are approximately 70,000 clones, around 76% of them singletons; the top ten hold under 20%. The specimen was peripheral blood. All receptors come from a human donor in a cohort sampled during active COVID-19.

This chain connects TRBV5-1 to TRBJ2-3; possible D gene TRBD2, 6 bases. V gave up 3 bases and J gave up 6 bases, with 20 bases separating them. In germline, CDR1 is SGHRS, CDR2 YFSETQ. The CDR3 sequence is 16 residues long. The CDR3 reads CASSSVSGSGSDTQYF. The CDR3 DNA reads as TGCGCCAGCAGCTCCGTTAGCGGCTCGGGGTCGGATACGCAGTATTTT.

The J gene is TRBJ2-5, the V gene TRBV7-9; 8 positions agree with TRBD1. This CDR3 has 15 residues. CDR1 and CDR2 from the germline V gene are SEHNR and FQNEAQ (reference sequence). V lost 5 bases to trimming and J lost 0 bases; unmatched junction nucleotides: 5. CDR3 in amino acids: CASSDRGDNQETQYF. CDR3 DNA: TGTGCCAGCAGCGACAGGGGTGATAACCAAGAGACCCAGTACTTC. The complete variable domain, with remaining parts taken from reference TRBV7-9 and TRBJ2-5, reads DTGVSQNPRHKITKRGQNVTFRCDPISEHNRLYWYRQTLGQGPEFLTYFQNEAQLEKSRLLSDRFSAERPKGSFSTLEIQRTEQGDSAMYLCASSDRGDNQETQYFGPGTRLLVL.

V gene TRBV15 combines with J gene TRBJ1-5, with D tentatively TRBD1 (6 bases). Germline V CDR1 and CDR2: LNHNV, YYDKDF (reference sequence). The V and J ends lost 4 bases and 9 bases respectively, with 16 bases between them. This CDR3 comprises 14 residues. In DNA, the CDR3 is TGTGCCACCAGCATTAAATGGGGGGGGCTGCCCCAGCATTTT. It encodes CATSIKWGGLPQHF.

This chain links TRBV10-2 with TRBJ1-1; no reliable D call. This CDR3 contains 14 residues. The V end lost 5 bases, the J end lost 4 bases, and 14 bases lay between the germline ends. Germline V gives CDR1 WSHSY, CDR2 SAAADI. The CDR3 coding sequence is TGCGCCAGCAGTTCCACGCGGGGAATCACTGAAGCTTTCTTT. Amino acids: CASSSTRGITEAFF.

The chain carries TRBV19 and TRBJ1-2; 9 bases map to TRBD1. This CDR3 is 16 amino acids long. With 1 base clipped from V and 2 bases from J, the junction kept 5 bases outside the gene matches. Germline V gene sequence: CDR1 LNHDA, CDR2 SQIVND (reference sequence). The CDR3 DNA follows: TGTGCCAGTAGTATAGTCTCCGGGACAGGGAACTATGGCTACACCTTC. Protein: CASSIVSGTGNYGYTF.

Here the CDR3 DNA reads TGTGCCCTTCTTCTTGGACAGGTTAATTCACCCCTCCACTTT. Its protein product is CALLLGQVNSPLHF. This chain uses TRBV30 with TRBJ1-6; 7 nucleotides line up with TRBD1. CDR3 length equals 14 residues. Looked up from germline, CDR1 is GTSNPN and CDR2 is SVGIG (reference sequence). Trimming removed 8 bases from V and 6 bases from J; junction bases left unmatched: 10.

This chain connects TRBV29-1 to TRBJ2-6; the D gene is possibly TRBD2 (6 bases). Per germline, CDR1 SQVTM and CDR2 ANQGSEA. The CDR3 length is 15 residues. V lost 8 bases and J lost 0, with 14 bases in between. Here the CDR3 DNA reads TGCAGCACGTTGGGGCGGGGCTCTGGGGCCAACGTCCTGACTTTC. This encodes CSTLGRGSGANVLTF.

The chain carries TRBV27 and TRBJ2-7; D may be TRBD1 (5 bases). The CDR3 has 14 amino acids. V lost 6 bases and J 2 bases, leaving 14 bases between the germline ends. From germline, CDR1 is MNHEY and CDR2 SMNVEV (reference sequence). The CDR3 loop reads CASSPMNRPYEQYF. The CDR3 DNA is TGTGCCAGCAGCCCAATGAACAGGCCCTACGAGCAGTACTTC.

The chain has TRBV6-5 and TRBJ1-3; 9 bases match TRBD1. The V gene's germline CDR1 is MNHEY and CDR2 SVGAGI. The CDR3 is 15 residues long. After removal of 6 bases from V and 4 bases from J, the junction contained 7 bases not matched to a gene. CDR3 bases: TGTGCCAGCAGCCGCTGGGACAGGGCGGGAAACACCATATATTTT. Amino acids: CASSRWDRAGNTIYF.

This clone was observed once. The chain has TRBV6-5 and TRBJ1-1, with D maybe TRBD1 (6 bases). The CDR3 covers 15 residues. V was shortened by 8 bases and J by 0 bases, with 16 bases between the two germline ends. CDR1 and CDR2 (germline): MNHEY, SVGAGI. DNA of the CDR3: TGTGCCAGCGGGAGGGGGGGCCAAATGAACACTGAAGCTTTCTTT. Translating it yields CASGRGGQMNTEAFF.

The chain is built from TRBV2 and TRBJ1-3; D call uncertain. Germline V CDR1 and CDR2: SNHLY, FYNNEI. CDR3 length equals 12 residues. V was trimmed by 4 bases and J by 4 bases, leaving 5 bases between them. The CDR3: CASSATGNTIYF. The CDR3 nucleotides read TGTGCCAGCAGTGCAACAGGAAACACCATATATTTT.

This chain links TRBV5-1 with TRBJ1-4; a possible D gene is TRBD1 (5 bases). In germline, CDR1 is SGHRS, CDR2 YFSETQ. This CDR3 has 15 residues. V lost 0 bases to trimming and J lost 7 bases, with 13 bases between them. In nucleotides, the CDR3 is TGCGCCAGCAGCTTGGGGACACTCCTGGGTGAAAAACTGTTTTTT. It translates to CASSLGTLLGEKLFF.

V is TRBV7-9 and J is TRBJ1-1, with TRBD1 matching 7 bases. V dropped 5 bases and J dropped 5; count of bases not matched to a gene: 11. Per germline, CDR1 SEHNR and CDR2 FQNEAQ (reference sequence). CDR3 length: 15 residues. CDR3 sequence reads: CASSPPRTGGTEAFF. The CDR3 DNA sequence: TGTGCCAGCAGCCCGCCTCGGACAGGAGGGACTGAAGCTTTCTTT.

The CDR3 region is CASSYSEGAGYTF. CDR3 sequence (DNA): TGTGCCAGCAGTTACTCGGAGGGGGCTGGCTACACCTTC. This chain links TRBV6-6 with TRBJ1-2; TRBD1 matches 7 bases. This CDR3 spans 13 amino acids. Germline V gene lookup returns CDR1 MNHNY and CDR2 SVGAGI (reference sequence). After removal of 0 bases from V and 7 bases from J, the junction contained 2 bases not matched to a gene.

The chain employs TRBV7-8 and TRBJ2-7; 11 bases are a match to TRBD1. The CDR3 loop spans 14 amino acids. Germline values: CDR1 SGHVS, CDR2 FQNEAQ. J was trimmed by 4 bases and V by 4 bases; bases with no gene match: 3. This chain's CDR3 is CASSYRDRGYEQYF. The CDR3, as DNA: TGTGCCAGCAGCTACCGGGACAGGGGGTACGAGCAGTACTTC.

The J gene is TRBJ1-1, the V gene TRBV6-6, with 9 bases that match TRBD1. The trim removed 6 bases at V and 10 bases at J, leaving 9 bases unmatched. The CDR3 has 13 amino acids. The germline V gene has CDR1 MNHNY and CDR2 SVGAGI (reference sequence). CDR3 sequence reads: CASSGGTGRVAFF. The CDR3 DNA follows: TGTGCCAGCAGCGGCGGGACAGGGCGCGTAGCTTTCTTT.